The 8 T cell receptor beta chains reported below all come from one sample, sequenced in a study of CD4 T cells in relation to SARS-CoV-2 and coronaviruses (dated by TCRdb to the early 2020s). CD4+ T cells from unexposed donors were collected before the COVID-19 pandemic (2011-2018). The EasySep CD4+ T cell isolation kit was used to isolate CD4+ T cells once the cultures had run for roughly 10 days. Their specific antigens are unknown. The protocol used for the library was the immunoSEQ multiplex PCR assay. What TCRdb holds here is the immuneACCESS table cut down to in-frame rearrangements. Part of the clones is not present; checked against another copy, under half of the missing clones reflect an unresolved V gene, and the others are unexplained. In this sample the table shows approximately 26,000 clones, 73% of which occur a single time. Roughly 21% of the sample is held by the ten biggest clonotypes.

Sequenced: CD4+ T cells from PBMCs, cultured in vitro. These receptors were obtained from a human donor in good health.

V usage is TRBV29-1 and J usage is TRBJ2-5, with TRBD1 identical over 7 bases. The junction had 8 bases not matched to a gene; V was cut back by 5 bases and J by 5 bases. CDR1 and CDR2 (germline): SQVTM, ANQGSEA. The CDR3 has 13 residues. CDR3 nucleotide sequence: TGCAGCGTTAGCGACAGGGCCAAGGAGACCCAGTACTTC. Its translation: CSVSDRAKETQYF.

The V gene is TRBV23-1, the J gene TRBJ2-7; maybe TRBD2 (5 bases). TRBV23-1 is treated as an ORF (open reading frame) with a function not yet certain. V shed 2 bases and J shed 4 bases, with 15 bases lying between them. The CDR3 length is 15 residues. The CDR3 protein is CASSQRNQAGYEQYF. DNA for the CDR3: TGCGCCAGCAGTCAACGCAACCAGGCGGGTTACGAGCAGTACTTC.

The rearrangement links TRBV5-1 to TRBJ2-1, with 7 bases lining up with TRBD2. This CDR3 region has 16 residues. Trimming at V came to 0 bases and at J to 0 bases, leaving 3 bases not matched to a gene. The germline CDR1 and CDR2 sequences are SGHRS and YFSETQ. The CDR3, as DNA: TGCGCCAGCAGCTTGGACGGGGGGAGCTCCTACAATGAGCAGTTCTTC. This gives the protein CASSLDGGSSYNEQFF. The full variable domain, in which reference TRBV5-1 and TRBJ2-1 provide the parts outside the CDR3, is KAGVTQTPRYLIKTRGQQVTLSCSPISGHRSVSWYQQTPGQGLQFLFEYFSETQRNKGNFPGRFSGRQFSNSRSEMNVSTLELGDSALYLCASSLDGGSSYNEQFFGPGTRLTVL.

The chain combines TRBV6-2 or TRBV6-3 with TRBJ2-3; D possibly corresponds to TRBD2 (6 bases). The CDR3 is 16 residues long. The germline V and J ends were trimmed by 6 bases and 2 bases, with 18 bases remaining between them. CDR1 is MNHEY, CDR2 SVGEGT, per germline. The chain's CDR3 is CASSNAALAATDTQYF. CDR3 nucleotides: TGTGCCAGCAGCAATGCCGCTTTAGCGGCCACAGATACGCAGTATTTT.

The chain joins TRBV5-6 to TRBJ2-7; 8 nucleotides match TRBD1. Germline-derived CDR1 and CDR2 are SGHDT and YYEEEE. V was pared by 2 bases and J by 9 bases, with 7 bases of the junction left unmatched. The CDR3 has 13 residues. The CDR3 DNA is TGTGCCAGCAGCTTCGGACAGGGCGAGGGGCAGTACTTC. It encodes CASSFGQGEGQYF.

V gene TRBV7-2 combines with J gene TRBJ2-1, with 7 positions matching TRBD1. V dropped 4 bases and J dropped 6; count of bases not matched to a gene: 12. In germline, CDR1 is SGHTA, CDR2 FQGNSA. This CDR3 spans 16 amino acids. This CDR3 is CASSWNRGPRINEQFF. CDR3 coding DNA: TGTGCCAGCAGCTGGAACAGGGGCCCCAGGATCAATGAGCAGTTCTTC.

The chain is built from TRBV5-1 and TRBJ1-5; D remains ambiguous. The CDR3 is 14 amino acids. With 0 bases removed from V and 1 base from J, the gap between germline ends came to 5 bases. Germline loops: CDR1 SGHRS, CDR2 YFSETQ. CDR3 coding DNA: TGCGCCAGCAGCTTGGATTGGAGCAATCAGCCCCAGCATTTT. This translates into CASSLDWSNQPQHF.

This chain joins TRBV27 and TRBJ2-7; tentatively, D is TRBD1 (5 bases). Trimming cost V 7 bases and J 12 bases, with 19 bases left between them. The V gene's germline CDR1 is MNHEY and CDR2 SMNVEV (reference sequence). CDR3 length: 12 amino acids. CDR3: CASTPGREGWYF. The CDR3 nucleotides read TGTGCCAGCACCCCCGGCAGGGAAGGCTGGTACTTC.